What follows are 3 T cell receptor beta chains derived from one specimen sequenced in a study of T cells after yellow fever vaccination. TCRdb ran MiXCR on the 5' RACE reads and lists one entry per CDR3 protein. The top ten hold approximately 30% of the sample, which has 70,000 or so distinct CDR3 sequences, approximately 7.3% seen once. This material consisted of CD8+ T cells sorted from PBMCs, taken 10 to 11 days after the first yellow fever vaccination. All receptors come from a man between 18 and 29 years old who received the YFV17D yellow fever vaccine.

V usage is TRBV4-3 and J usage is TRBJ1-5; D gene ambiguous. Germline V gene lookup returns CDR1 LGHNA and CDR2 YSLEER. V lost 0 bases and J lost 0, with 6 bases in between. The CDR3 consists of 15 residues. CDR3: CASSQDWHSNQPQHF. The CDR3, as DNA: TGCGCCAGCAGCCAAGATTGGCATAGCAATCAGCCCCAGCATTTT.

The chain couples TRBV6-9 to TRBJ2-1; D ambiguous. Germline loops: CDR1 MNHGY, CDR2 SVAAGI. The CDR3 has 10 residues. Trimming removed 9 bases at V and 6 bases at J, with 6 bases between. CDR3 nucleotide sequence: TGTGCCAGAATCACCAATGAGCAGTTCTTC. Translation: CARITNEQFF.

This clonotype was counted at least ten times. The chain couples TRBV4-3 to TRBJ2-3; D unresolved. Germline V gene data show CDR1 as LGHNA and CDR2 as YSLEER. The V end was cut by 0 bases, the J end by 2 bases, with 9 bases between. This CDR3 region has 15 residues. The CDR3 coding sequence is TGCGCCAGCAGCCAAGACGACTCGAACACAGATACGCAGTATTTT. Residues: CASSQDDSNTDTQYF.